A single sample gave rise to the 32 T cell receptor beta chains below, sequenced in a study of blood T cell repertoires in COVID-19. Here immunoSEQ multiplex PCR was the method, and the copy in TCRdb shows in-frame clones only, minus some. The table lists about 150,000 clones, around 83% of them singletons. Sequences were obtained from peripheral blood. These receptors were taken from a middle-aged man with active or convalescent COVID-19.

The V gene is TRBV29-1, the J gene TRBJ2-3; perhaps TRBD1 as D (5 bases). Between the trimmed V and J ends, which lost 6 bases and 4 bases, there was a span of 14 bases. This CDR3 spans 13 amino acids. Per germline, CDR1 SQVTM and CDR2 ANQGSEA. CDR3 in DNA: TGCAGCGTAGGCAGGGTTGACCCAGATACGCAGTATTTT. It translates to CSVGRVDPDTQYF.

There are a few counts of this clone. The chain uses TRBV7-2 and TRBJ1-4; 11 bases are shared with TRBD1. The CDR3 consists of 15 residues. The V gene's germline CDR1 is SGHTA and CDR2 FQGNSA. After removal of 3 bases from V and 4 bases from J, the junction contained 1 base not matched to a gene. As DNA, the CDR3 is TGTGCCAGCAGCTTGGGACAGGGGGTTAATGAAAAACTGTTTTTT. Translating gives CASSLGQGVNEKLFF.

CDR3 amino acids: CASSQMADIQYF. The CDR3 bases are TGTGCCAGCAGCCAAATGGCCGACATTCAGTACTTC. V usage is TRBV3-1 (or the pseudogene TRBV3-2) and J usage is TRBJ2-4; D is uncertain. The CDR3 totals 12 residues. V was shortened by 2 bases and J by 8 bases, with 7 bases between the two germline ends. The germline gives CDR1 LGHDT, CDR2 YNNKEL (reference sequence).

This clone was counted between two and nine times. The V and J genes are TRBV4-3 and TRBJ1-2, with D possibly being TRBD1 (6 bases). The CDR3 covers 16 residues. Trimming left V 0 bases short and J 5 bases short, with 16 bases between. Germline CDR1 reads LGHNA; CDR2 reads YSLEER. CDR3 nucleotides: TGCGCCAGCAGCCAAGAGGCCCAGACAGGTTTATATGGCTACACCTTC. It specifies CASSQEAQTGLYGYTF.

J is TRBJ2-1 and V is TRBV6-5, with 8 bases lining up with TRBD1. Germline V CDR1 and CDR2: MNHEY, SVGAGI. CDR3 length equals 15 residues. V shed 4 bases, J shed 7 bases, and the junction held 9 bases outside the gene matches. The CDR3 loop is CASSSDRGRANEQFF. DNA for the CDR3: TGTGCCAGCAGTTCCGACAGGGGAAGGGCGAATGAGCAGTTCTTC.

This clone was found once. This rearrangement joins TRBV7-3 to TRBJ2-5, with 9 positions matching TRBD2. The V gene's germline CDR1 is SGHTA and CDR2 FQGTGA. The CDR3 consists of 14 residues. Trimming at V came to 5 bases and at J to 3 bases, leaving 4 bases not matched to a gene. The CDR3 loop is CASSQGLAKETQYF. CDR3 sequence (DNA): TGTGCCAGCAGCCAGGGACTAGCAAAAGAGACCCAGTACTTC.

This clone has a single count. This chain connects TRBV6-5 to TRBJ1-5, with TRBD1 as a possible D gene (6 bases). Trimming stripped 6 bases from V and 6 bases from J, with 12 bases between. The V gene's germline CDR1 is MNHEY and CDR2 SVGAGI. The CDR3 contains 13 residues. The CDR3 loop reads CASRTGLGQPQHF. As DNA, the CDR3 is TGTGCCAGCAGAACAGGGTTGGGTCAGCCCCAGCATTTT.

The V and J genes are TRBV7-2 and TRBJ2-1; perhaps TRBD1 as D (6 bases). CDR1 and CDR2 from the germline V gene are SGHTA and FQGNSA. The CDR3 consists of 14 residues. Trimming removed 5 bases at V and 8 bases at J, with 16 bases between. The CDR3 sequence is CASSPGHGWDEQFF. For the CDR3, the DNA is TGTGCCAGCAGCCCGGGACACGGATGGGATGAGCAGTTCTTC.

The rearrangement uses TRBV7-2 and TRBJ2-3; 8 bases fit TRBD2. CDR3 length equals 15 residues. Trimming removed 0 bases from V and 7 bases from J; junction bases left unmatched: 6. The germline V gene encodes CDR1 SGHTA and CDR2 FQGNSA. For the CDR3, the DNA is TGTGCCAGCAGCTTAGCGACGGGGGGGCAACATACGCAGTATTTT. Its protein product is CASSLATGGQHTQYF. Supplemented by reference TRBV7-2 and TRBJ2-3, the full variable domain reads GAGVSQSPSNKVTEKGKDVELRCDPISGHTALYWYRQSLGQGLEFLIYFQGNSAPDKSGLPSDRFSAERTGGSVSTLTIQRTQQEDSAVYLCASSLATGGQHTQYFGPGTRLTVL.

For the CDR3, the DNA is TGCGCCAGCAGCTTTGGGGAGCCGGGAACCTACGAGCAGTACTTC. Its translation: CASSFGEPGTYEQYF. The rearrangement uses TRBV5-1 and TRBJ2-7; a weak D match, TRBD2 (5 bases). The CDR3 totals 15 residues. Deletions cut 2 bases from V and 2 bases from J, with 14 bases between. In germline, CDR1 is SGHRS, CDR2 YFSETQ.

The V and J genes are TRBV6-5 and TRBJ1-2; 9 bases line up with TRBD1. This CDR3 comprises 14 residues. The V and J ends lost 7 bases and 8 bases, in that order; junction bases with no gene match: 11. Germline values: CDR1 MNHEY, CDR2 SVGAGI. The DNA of the CDR3 is TGTGCCAGCACCCGACAGGGGGAATTGGGGGGCTACACCTTC. This translates into CASTRQGELGGYTF.

CDR3 loop: CASSVGASASYNEQFF. CDR3 coding DNA: TGTGCCAGCAGCGTAGGCGCTAGCGCCTCCTACAATGAGCAGTTCTTC. The chain has TRBV9 and TRBJ2-1, with D perhaps TRBD2 (6 bases). The V and J ends lost 0 bases and 0 bases respectively, with 10 bases between them. Germline assignment: CDR1 SGDLS and CDR2 YYNGEE. This CDR3 comprises 16 residues.

Note on this clone: A junction end diverges from the germline sequence, so it may reflect a read error. This chain connects TRBV7-7 to TRBJ2-2, with a tentative D call TRBD1 (6 bases). There are 18 residues in the CDR3. Germline V gives CDR1 SSHAT, CDR2 FNYEAQ (reference sequence). The CDR3 DNA reads TGTGCTAGCAGCTCTTCTCCGGGACAACGAACGAACACCGGGGAGCTGTTTTTT. Protein: CASSSSPGQRTNTGELFF.

The chain employs TRBV30 and TRBJ1-2; 8 bases fit TRBD1. This CDR3 is 16 amino acids long. J lost 1 base, V lost 3 bases, and 10 bases had no gene match. Germline lookup yields CDR1 GTSNPN and CDR2 SVGIG (reference sequence). CDR3 DNA sequence: TGTGCCTGGAGGGGCTTTGACAGGGGAATTAACTATGGCTACACCTTC. This encodes CAWRGFDRGINYGYTF.

V is TRBV14 and J is TRBJ2-6; TRBD1 matches 11 bases. Looked up from germline, CDR1 is SGHDN and CDR2 is FVKESK. V was clipped by 3 bases and J by 1 base; unmatched bases: 5. This CDR3 is 18 amino acids long. The DNA of the CDR3 is TGTGCCAGCAGCCACGCCCGGGACAGGGGGTCTGGGGCCAACGTCCTGACTTTC. The encoded protein is CASSHARDRGSGANVLTF.

The CDR3 DNA is TGTGCCACCAGTGGGGGCAGCGCCTACGAGCAGTACTTC. It yields the protein CATSGGSAYEQYF. This chain uses TRBV24-1 with TRBJ2-7; tentative D call: TRBD1 (5 bases). The CDR3 has 13 amino acids. Trimming left V 5 bases short and J 2 bases short, with 9 bases between. Germline V gene data show CDR1 as KGHDR and CDR2 as SFDVKD.

V usage is TRBV19 and J usage is TRBJ2-6; the match to TRBD1 covers 10 bases. CDR1 and CDR2 from the germline V gene are LNHDA and SQIVND (reference sequence). The CDR3 totals 19 residues. Trimming at V came to 4 bases and at J to 4 bases, leaving 13 bases not matched to a gene. The CDR3 sequence is CASSTLAGTGVGGANVLTF. In DNA, the CDR3 is TGTGCCAGTAGTACCCTCGCCGGGACAGGGGTCGGCGGGGCCAACGTCCTGACTTTC.

The chain couples TRBV4-1 to TRBJ2-3, with 9 bases matching TRBD2. V was pared by 1 base and J by 3 bases, with 11 bases of the junction left unmatched. In germline, CDR1 is MGHRA, CDR2 YSYEKL. CDR3 size: 18 residues. CDR3 nucleotides: TGCGCCAGCAGCCAAGGGGTCGTAGCGGGGGCCGGTACAGATACGCAGTATTTT. It specifies CASSQGVVAGAGTDTQYF.

The chain couples TRBV19 to TRBJ1-5; TRBD1 agrees at 8 bases. CDR3 length: 14 residues. V lost 4 bases and J lost 10; bases outside the gene matches: 9. CDR1 LNHDA and CDR2 SQIVND come from the germline V gene (reference sequence). Here the CDR3 reads CASSNRQGQAPQHF. Here the CDR3 DNA reads TGTGCCAGTAGTAACCGACAGGGGCAAGCTCCCCAGCATTTT.

CDR3 in DNA: TGTGCCAGCAGCGCACAGGGGGCGATGAGCACTGAAGCTTTCTTT. It is translated as CASSAQGAMSTEAFF. The chain combines TRBV7-9 with TRBJ1-1, with 9 bases that match TRBD1. The germline V gene encodes CDR1 SEHNR and CDR2 FQNEAQ (reference sequence). This CDR3 comprises 15 residues. Trimming took 5 bases from V and 4 from J; bases not matched to a gene: 8. Full variable domain (remainder filled in from reference TRBV7-9 and TRBJ1-1): DTGVSQNPRHKITKRGQNVTFRCDPISEHNRLYWYRQTLGQGPEFLTYFQNEAQLEKSRLLSDRFSAERPKGSFSTLEIQRTEQGDSAMYLCASSAQGAMSTEAFFGQGTRLTVV.

The chain recombines TRBV18 with TRBJ2-1; 9 bases are a match to TRBD2. With 0 bases clipped from V and 6 bases from J, the junction kept 6 bases outside the gene matches. The germline V gene has CDR1 KGHSH and CDR2 LQKENI. The CDR3 loop spans 16 amino acids. CDR3 DNA sequence: TGTGCCAGCTCACCACCGACGACTAGCGGCCCCAATGAGCAGTTCTTC. It yields the protein CASSPPTTSGPNEQFF.

The rearrangement joins TRBV2 to TRBJ2-1; 14 bases map to TRBD2. CDR3 length: 15 residues. Trimming cost V 7 bases and J 9 bases; bases outside gene matches: 8. Germline loops: CDR1 SNHLY, CDR2 FYNNEI. The CDR3 region has the DNA TGTGCCAGCAAGGGGACTAGCGGGAGTATGAGTGAGCAGTTCTTC. Amino acids: CASKGTSGSMSEQFF.

This chain uses TRBV14 with TRBJ2-2; TRBD2 agrees at 10 bases. J gave up 7 bases and V 1 base, and 12 bases lay outside the gene matches. Germline CDR1 SGHDN, CDR2 FVKESK. The CDR3 is 18 amino acids. In DNA, the CDR3 is TGTGCCAGCAGCCAAGGCCCGGGGAGCGGGGGGGCAAGCGGGGAGCTGTTTTTT. It yields the protein CASSQGPGSGGASGELFF.

The V gene is TRBV2, the J gene TRBJ1-1; tentative D call: TRBD1 (5 bases). Germline CDR1 reads SNHLY; CDR2 reads FYNNEI. Trimming removed 3 bases at V and 4 bases at J, with 9 bases between. There are 13 residues in the CDR3. The CDR3 region is CASSESRGTEAFF. CDR3 coding DNA: TGTGCCAGCAGTGAGTCAAGGGGCACTGAAGCTTTCTTT.

This clone has only one observation. V is TRBV28 and J is TRBJ2-7; possibly TRBD1 for D (6 bases). Germline V gives CDR1 MDHEN, CDR2 SYDVKM. Trimming cost V 6 bases and J 3 bases, with 12 bases left between them. The CDR3 length is 13 residues. CDR3 sequence reads: CASRLTGDYEQYF. The CDR3 DNA reads TGTGCCAGCAGGCTGACAGGTGACTACGAGCAGTACTTC.

V gene TRBV18 combines with J gene TRBJ2-5; D call uncertain. Trimming removed 0 bases from V and 4 bases from J, with 9 bases in between. The CDR3 spans 14 residues. The germline V gene has CDR1 KGHSH and CDR2 LQKENI. Written as DNA, the CDR3 is TGTGCCAGCTCACCACCGCGAACTGTAGAGACCCAGTACTTC. Its translation: CASSPPRTVETQYF. Filled out from reference TRBV18 and TRBJ2-5, the complete variable domain reads NAGVMQNPRHLVRRRGQEARLRCSPMKGHSHVYWYRQLPEEGLKFMVYLQKENIIDESGMPKERFSAEFPKEGPSILRIQQVVRGDSAAYFCASSPPRTVETQYFGPGTRLLVL.

The V and J genes are TRBV9 and TRBJ2-2, with TRBD2 identical over 7 bases. Germline-derived CDR1 and CDR2 are SGDLS and YYNGEE. The junction had 6 bases not matched to a gene; V was cut back by 3 bases and J by 4 bases. The CDR3 totals 15 residues. As DNA, the CDR3 is TGTGCCAGCAGCGCCCGGGACTACCTCACCGGGGAGCTGTTTTTT. Translating gives CASSARDYLTGELFF.

The chain is built from TRBV2 and TRBJ2-5, with D possibly TRBD2 on 6 matching bases. V was trimmed by 7 bases and J by 9 bases, leaving 24 bases between them. Per the germline V gene, CDR1 is SNHLY and CDR2 is FYNNEI. This CDR3 is 15 amino acids long. The CDR3: CASTVVGDSWSAQYF. The CDR3 nucleotides are TGTGCCAGCACTGTCGTCGGGGACTCCTGGTCGGCCCAGTACTTC.

V usage is TRBV3-1 (or the pseudogene TRBV3-2) and J usage is TRBJ1-1; D possibly corresponds to TRBD1 (5 bases). CDR1 is LGHDT, CDR2 YNNKEL, per germline (reference sequence). The CDR3 consists of 14 residues. V lost 5 bases, J lost 3 bases, and 13 bases lay in between. CDR3 DNA: TGTGCCAGCAGCTTCCGCAGGGTAGACACTGAAGCTTTCTTT. Residues: CASSFRRVDTEAFF.

V usage is TRBV20-1 and J usage is TRBJ1-6; D is undetermined. V lost 5 bases and J lost 13, with 12 bases in between. The CDR3 is 11 residues long. Germline V CDR1 and CDR2: DFQATT, SNEGSKA (reference sequence). The CDR3 here is CSAHESGPLHF. The CDR3 DNA reads as TGCAGTGCTCATGAATCGGGTCCCCTCCACTTT.

This chain joins TRBV5-4 and TRBJ1-3, with D possibly TRBD1 on 6 matching bases. This CDR3 comprises 15 residues. Per germline, CDR1 SGHNT and CDR2 YYREEE (reference sequence). The V end was cut by 4 bases, the J end by 0 bases, with 11 bases between. CDR3 region: CASSIQGLSGNTIYF. The CDR3 nucleotides are TGTGCCAGCAGCATACAGGGCCTCTCTGGAAACACCATATATTTT.

This clone was found once. CDR3 DNA: TGCGCCAGCATCCCAGCGGGGGGTTCGCCAGATACGCAGTATTTT. Amino acid sequence: CASIPAGGSPDTQYF. The V call is TRBV5-1, the J call TRBJ2-3; 9 nucleotides align to TRBD2. The CDR3 sequence is 15 residues long. Germline CDR1 reads SGHRS; CDR2 reads YFSETQ. The V gene end was trimmed by 6 bases and the J gene end by 4 bases; junction bases not matched to a gene: 9.